This T cell receptor (beta chain) was found in a study of technical replicates of blood from a few donors. The method was immunoSEQ multiplex PCR; TCRdb's version includes in-frame clones alone and lacks a portion of them. The repertoire has some 70,000 clones, more than 90% of them found once; the top ten carry approximately 0.37%. Per germline, CDR1 GTSNPN and CDR2 SVGIG (reference sequence). After removal of 1 base from V and 2 bases from J, the junction contained 4 bases not matched to a gene. The CDR3 has 14 residues. The genes are TRBV30 and TRBJ2-7; 8 bases match TRBD2. The receptor was isolated from a human donor in good health. Material for sequencing was T cells isolated from PBMCs. DNA of the CDR3: TGTGCCTGGAGTGGAGGACTAGCCACCTACGAGCAGTACTTC. Protein product: CAWSGGLATYEQYF.